What follows is one T cell receptor beta chain and its context. Profiled with immunoSEQ multiplex PCR; TCRdb holds only in-frame clones, not every one. Seen here are about 300,000 clones, approximately 84% observed once, and the top ten hold more than 9%. Recruitment covered over 20 US areas and drew participants whose ages spanned roughly 18 to 100 years. Participants had their cohort set by participant-reported clinical history. The sample comes from a study of blood T cell repertoires in COVID-19. Study-wide context: The study drew acute and convalescent COVID-19 samples from the United States, Italy and Spain. Nucleic acid was either cDNA or gDNA, and it came from T cells, B-cell-depleted T cells, or PBMCs.

The TCR was taken from a woman aged 18-29 years who had recovered from COVID-19. Sequencing used PBMCs or T cells enriched from blood (not recorded which).

DNA of the CDR3: TGTGCTAGTGGTTTGGTACTATGGGGGGGTCCAAAGTATTTT. This translates into CASGLVLWGGPKYF. This chain uses TRBV12-5 with TRBJ2-3; 7 nucleotides match TRBD2. Germline V CDR1 and CDR2: LGHNT, FRNRAP. The CDR3 has 14 amino acids. Unmatched junction bases numbered 10, after V lost 0 bases and J lost 13 bases.